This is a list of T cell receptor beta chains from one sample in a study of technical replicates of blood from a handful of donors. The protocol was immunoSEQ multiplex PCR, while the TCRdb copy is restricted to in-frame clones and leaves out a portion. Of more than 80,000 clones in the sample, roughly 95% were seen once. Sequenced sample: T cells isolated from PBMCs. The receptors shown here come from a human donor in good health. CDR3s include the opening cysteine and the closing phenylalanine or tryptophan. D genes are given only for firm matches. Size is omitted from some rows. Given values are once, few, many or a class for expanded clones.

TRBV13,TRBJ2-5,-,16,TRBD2,CASSLSRTSGGETQYF,TGTGCCAGCAGCTTGAGCCGGACTAGCGGGGGAGAGACCCAGTACTTC
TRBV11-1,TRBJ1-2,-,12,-,CASSQSGYGYTF,TGTGCCAGCAGTCAGTCAGGCTATGGCTACACCTTC
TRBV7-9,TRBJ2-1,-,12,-,CASSFHYNEQFF,TGTGCCAGCAGCTTCCACTACAATGAGCAGTTCTTC
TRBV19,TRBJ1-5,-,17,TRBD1,CASTYRTWTGSNQPQHF,TGTGCCAGTACCTACCGCACCTGGACAGGAAGCAATCAGCCCCAGCATTTT
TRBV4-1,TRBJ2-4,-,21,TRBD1,CASSQASLGRQGSYAKNIQYF,TGCGCCAGCAGTCAAGCTTCTCTCGGAAGACAGGGGAGCTATGCCAAAAACATTCAGTACTTC
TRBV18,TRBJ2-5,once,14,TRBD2,CASSPPGLEETQYF,TGTGCCAGCTCACCACCGGGACTAGAAGAGACCCAGTACTTC
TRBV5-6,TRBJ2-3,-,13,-,CASSLAGGDTQYF,TGTGCCAGCAGCTTGGCAGGGGGGGATACGCAGTATTTT
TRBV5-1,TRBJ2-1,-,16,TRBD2,CASSITSGRAYNEQFF,TGCGCCAGCAGCATTACTAGCGGGAGGGCCTACAATGAGCAGTTCTTC
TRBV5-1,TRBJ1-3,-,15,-,CASSIDQGTGNTIYF,TGCGCCAGCAGCATCGACCAGGGTACTGGAAACACCATATATTTT
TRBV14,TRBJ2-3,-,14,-,CASSHRRGTDTQYF,TGTGCCAGCAGCCATCGGAGGGGCACAGATACGCAGTATTTT
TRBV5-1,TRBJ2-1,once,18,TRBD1,CASFTGTGPQLAYNEQFF,TGCGCCAGCTTTACCGGGACAGGGCCCCAACTAGCCTACAATGAGCAGTTCTTC
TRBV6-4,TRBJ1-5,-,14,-,CASSITEGNQPQHF,TGTGCCAGCAGTATAACGGAGGGCAATCAGCCCCAGCATTTT
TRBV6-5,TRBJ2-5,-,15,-,CASSRGGEVGGTQYF,TGTGCCAGCAGCCGAGGGGGCGAGGTCGGGGGGACCCAGTACTTC
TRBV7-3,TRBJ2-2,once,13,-,CASSLTSTGELFF,TGTGCCAGCAGCTTAACGAGCACCGGGGAGCTGTTTTTT
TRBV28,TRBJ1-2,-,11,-,CASRENYGYTF,TGTGCCAGCCGGGAGAACTATGGCTACACCTTC
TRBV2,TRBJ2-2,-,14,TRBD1,CASTGDRGTGELFF,TGTGCCAGCACTGGAGACAGGGGCACCGGGGAGCTGTTTTTT
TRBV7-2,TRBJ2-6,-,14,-,CASSLSSGANVLTF,TGTGCCAGCAGCCTATCGAGTGGGGCCAACGTCCTGACTTTC
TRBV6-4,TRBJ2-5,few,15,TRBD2,CASSGLAGGQETQYF,TGTGCCAGCAGTGGCCTAGCGGGGGGGCAGGAGACCCAGTACTTC
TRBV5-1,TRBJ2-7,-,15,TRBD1,CASSDRQGATYEQYF,TGCGCCAGCAGCGATCGACAGGGGGCCACCTACGAGCAGTACTTC
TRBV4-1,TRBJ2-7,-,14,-,CASSLGWLSYEQYF,TGCGCCAGCAGCCTCGGTTGGTTGTCCTACGAGCAGTACTTC
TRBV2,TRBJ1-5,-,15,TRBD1,CASNAGTGGNQPQHF,TGTGCCAGCAACGCCGGGACAGGGGGCAATCAGCCCCAGCATTTT
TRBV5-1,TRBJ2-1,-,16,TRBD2,CASSLTGLAGYNEQFF,TGCGCCAGCAGCCTGACTGGACTAGCGGGCTACAATGAGCAGTTCTTC
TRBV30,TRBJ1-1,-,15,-,CAWSVLPRGNTEAFF,TGTGCCTGGAGTGTACTTCCCAGGGGAAACACTGAAGCTTTCTTT
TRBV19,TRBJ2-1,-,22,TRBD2,CASSRFRLAGGIEISPYNEQFF,TGTGCCAGTAGTAGATTCCGATTAGCGGGAGGGATTGAAATTAGCCCCTACAATGAGCAGTTCTTC
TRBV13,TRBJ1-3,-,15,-,CASSLSGASGNTIYF,TGTGCCAGCAGCCTCTCAGGGGCCTCTGGAAACACCATATATTTT
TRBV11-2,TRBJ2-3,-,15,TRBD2,CASSGLAGGGDTQYF,TGTGCCAGCAGTGGCCTAGCGGGAGGAGGAGATACGCAGTATTTT
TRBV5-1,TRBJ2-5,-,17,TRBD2,CASSLGVAGGLTETQYF,TGCGCCAGCAGCTTGGGCGTAGCGGGGGGGCTTACAGAGACCCAGTACTTC
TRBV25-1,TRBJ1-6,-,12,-,CASSELNSPLHF,TGTGCCAGCAGTGAATTAAATTCACCCCTCCACTTT
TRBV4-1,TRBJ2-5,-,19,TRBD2,CASSQGLTGTSGRGETQYF,TGCGCCAGCAGCCAAGGACTGACCGGGACTAGCGGGAGGGGGGAGACCCAGTACTTC
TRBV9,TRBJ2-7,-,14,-,CASSVGGPVDEQYF,TGTGCCAGCAGCGTAGGCGGTCCCGTGGACGAGCAGTACTTC
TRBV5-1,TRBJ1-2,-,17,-,CASSQYVPGTTNYGYTF,TGCGCCAGCAGCCAATACGTCCCAGGTACGACTAACTATGGCTACACCTTC
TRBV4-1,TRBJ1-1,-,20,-,CASSQLPVVYGQPMNTEAFF,TGCGCCAGCAGCCAATTACCTGTAGTTTATGGACAACCCATGAACACTGAAGCTTTCTTT
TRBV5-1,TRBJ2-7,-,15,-,CASSPSTGRNYEQYF,TGCGCCAGCAGCCCATCGACAGGGAGGAACTACGAGCAGTACTTC
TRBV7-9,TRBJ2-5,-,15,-,CASSLGATGRETQYF,TGTGCCAGCAGCCTAGGGGCTACAGGGCGAGAGACCCAGTACTTC
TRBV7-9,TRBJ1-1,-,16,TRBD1,CASSQRQGARDTEAFF,TGTGCCAGCAGCCAAAGACAGGGGGCTCGGGACACTGAAGCTTTCTTT
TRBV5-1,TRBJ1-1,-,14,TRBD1,CASSLTGADTEAFF,TGCGCCAGCAGCCTTACAGGGGCGGACACTGAAGCTTTCTTT
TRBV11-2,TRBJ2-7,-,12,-,CASSLSRDEQYF,TGTGCCAGCAGCTTGAGTCGCGACGAGCAGTACTTC
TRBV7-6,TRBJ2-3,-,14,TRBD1,CASSLAQGADTQYF,TGTGCCAGCAGCTTAGCGCAGGGGGCAGATACGCAGTATTTT
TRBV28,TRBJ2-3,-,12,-,CASSLTSAAQYF,TGTGCCAGCAGCCTCACCTCCGCGGCGCAGTATTTT
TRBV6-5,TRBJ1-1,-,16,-,CASSYSLFSGSREAFF,TGTGCCAGCAGTTACTCTCTCTTTTCAGGCAGCAGGGAAGCTTTCTTT
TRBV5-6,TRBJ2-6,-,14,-,CASTLGGGANVLTF,TGTGCCAGCACCCTGGGGGGTGGGGCCAACGTCCTGACTTTC